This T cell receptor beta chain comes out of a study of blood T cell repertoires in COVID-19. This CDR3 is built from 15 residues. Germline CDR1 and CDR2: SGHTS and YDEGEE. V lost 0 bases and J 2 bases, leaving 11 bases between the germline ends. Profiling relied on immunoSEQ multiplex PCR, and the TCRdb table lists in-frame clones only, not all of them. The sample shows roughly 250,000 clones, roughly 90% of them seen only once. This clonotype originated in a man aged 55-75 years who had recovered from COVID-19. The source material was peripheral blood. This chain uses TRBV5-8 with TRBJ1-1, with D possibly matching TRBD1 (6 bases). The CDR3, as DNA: TGTGCCAGCAGCTTGGCGACAGGCCTAAACACTGAAGCTTTCTTT. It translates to CASSLATGLNTEAFF.